A single sample gave rise to the 15 T cell receptor beta chains below, sequenced in a study of T cells in Graves' hyperthyroidism and ophthalmopathy. RNA transcripts served as the template for amplifying TCR beta CDR3 regions. With the HTBI primer set, the TCR CDR3 went through a first round of RT-PCR. MiXCR was run by TCRdb on the multiplex PCR reads, yielding one entry per CDR3 protein. The sample holds about 290,000 distinct CDR3 sequences, roughly 13% seen once. Sequencing input: blood. Source of these receptors: a woman aged 40-49 years with Graves' hyperthyroidism.

This clonotype appeared many times. The gene calls are TRBV6-1 and TRBJ1-1, with D unresolved. From germline, CDR1 is MNHNS and CDR2 SASEGT. This CDR3 contains 11 residues. Deletions cut 6 bases from V and 6 bases from J, with 8 bases between. CDR3 sequence (DNA): TGTGCCAGCAGGAGGGATTCTGAAGCTTTCTTT. It specifies CASRRDSEAFF.

This clonotype was counted only a few times. The chain is built from TRBV29-1 and TRBJ2-3; 10 bases are a match to TRBD2. Looked up from germline, CDR1 is SQVTM and CDR2 is ANQGSEA. J lost 3 bases, V lost 0 bases, and 3 bases had no gene match. This CDR3 is built from 15 residues. CDR3 coding DNA: TGCAGCGTTGAAGAGAGAGCGGGAGGGACAGATACGCAGTATTTT. This sequence encodes CSVEERAGGTDTQYF.

This clonotype was observed at least ten times. The genes are TRBV28 and TRBJ1-2; the D gene is possibly TRBD1 (6 bases). Looked up from germline, CDR1 is MDHEN and CDR2 is SYDVKM. V shed 6 bases and J shed 0 bases, with 14 bases lying between them. The length of the CDR3 is 15 residues. The DNA for the CDR3 is TGTGCCAGCAGGCCTAGGGGGGGGGCTAACTATGGCTACACCTTC. Translation: CASRPRGGANYGYTF.

The sample holds a few counts of this clonotype. This may stem from a read error, because a much larger clone lies one nucleotide away. The rearrangement joins TRBV6-1 to TRBJ1-1, with unresolved D. Germline CDR1 is MNHNS and CDR2 is SASEGT. Trimming removed 6 bases at V and 1 base at J, with 6 bases between. CDR3 length: 12 amino acids. The CDR3, as DNA: TGTGCCAGCAGACGGACGAACACTGAAGCTTTCTTT. Protein: CASRRTNTEAFF.

This clonotype has just a few counts. The chain uses TRBV20-1 and TRBJ2-3, with 7 bases matching TRBD1. After removal of 2 bases from V and 1 base from J, the junction contained 12 bases not matched to a gene. From germline, CDR1 is DFQATT and CDR2 SNEGSKA (reference sequence). The CDR3 is made up of 17 amino acids. For the CDR3, the DNA is TGCAGTGCTAGACCCCTCAGGACAGGTAGAGGCACAGATACGCAGTATTTT. Protein: CSARPLRTGRGTDTQYF.

This clonotype was detected ten times or more. This chain uses TRBV6-5 with TRBJ1-1, with D hard to call. Germline loops: CDR1 MNHEY, CDR2 SVGAGI. V lost 2 bases to trimming and J lost 2 bases, with 6 bases between them. The CDR3 has 13 residues. The CDR3 DNA is TGTGCCAGCAGTTACCAACATAACACTGAAGCTTTCTTT. This sequence encodes CASSYQHNTEAFF.

This chain joins TRBV3-1 and TRBJ2-2; 9 bases line up with TRBD2. CDR1 and CDR2 (germline): LGHDT, YNNKEL (reference sequence). Trimming removed 2 bases from V and 7 bases from J; junction bases left unmatched: 2. There are 14 residues in the CDR3. Written as DNA, the CDR3 is TGTGCCAGCAGCCAAACAGCGGGAGGCGGGGAGCTGTTTTTT. Protein product: CASSQTAGGGELFF.

V usage is TRBV28 and J usage is TRBJ2-7; maybe TRBD1 (5 bases). This CDR3 spans 14 amino acids. CDR1 and CDR2 from the germline V gene are MDHEN and SYDVKM. The germline V and J ends were trimmed by 4 bases and 2 bases, with 12 bases remaining between them. CDR3 sequence: CASSSGYRAYEQYF. As DNA, the CDR3 is TGTGCCAGCAGTTCAGGGTACCGCGCCTACGAGCAGTACTTC.

This clonotype was seen at least ten times. The chain employs TRBV7-2 and TRBJ2-1; 12 bases align to TRBD2. The CDR3 consists of 16 residues. Germline V gene lookup returns CDR1 SGHTA and CDR2 FQGNSA. V gave up 4 bases and J gave up 8 bases; unmatched junction bases: 9. CDR3 in DNA: TGTGCCAGCAGCTCTACCGGGACTAGCGGGTTCTATGAGCAGTTCTTC. Translated: CASSSTGTSGFYEQFF. Complete variable domain (other parts from reference TRBV7-2 and TRBJ2-1): GAGVSQSPSNKVTEKGKDVELRCDPISGHTALYWYRQSLGQGLEFLIYFQGNSAPDKSGLPSDRFSAERTGGSVSTLTIQRTQQEDSAVYLCASSSTGTSGFYEQFFGPGTRLTVL.

This clonotype was picked up many times. V usage is TRBV3-1 and J usage is TRBJ2-1; 10 bases are shared with TRBD2. V lost 1 base to trimming and J lost 8 bases; unmatched junction nucleotides: 14. Germline V lookup: CDR1 LGHDT, CDR2 YNNKEL (reference sequence). CDR3 length equals 18 residues. CDR3 sequence: CASSQGRTASGSFDEQFF. For the CDR3, the DNA is TGTGCCAGCAGCCAAGGGAGAACGGCTAGCGGGAGTTTCGATGAGCAGTTCTTC.

This clonotype has ten or more counts. The chain employs TRBV6-2 or TRBV6-3 and TRBJ2-2, with TRBD2 matching 8 bases. J gave up 3 bases and V 11 bases, and 5 bases lay outside the gene matches. The CDR3 has 13 residues. CDR1 MNHEY and CDR2 SVGEGT come from the germline V gene. The chain's CDR3 is CACLAGYTGELFF. The CDR3, as DNA: TGTGCCTGTTTAGCGGGATACACCGGGGAGCTGTTTTTT.

At least ten counts were recorded for this clonotype. The CDR3 DNA follows: TGTGCCAGCGCGGCAGGGGGCGCCGCTAATGAAAAACTGTTTTTT. Translation gives CASAAGGAANEKLFF. The V call is TRBV2, the J call TRBJ1-4, with 8 bases matching TRBD1. This CDR3 region has 15 residues. The germline V gene encodes CDR1 SNHLY and CDR2 FYNNEI. The V segment lost 8 bases and the J segment 3 bases; nucleotides outside the gene matches: 8.

This sequence joins TRBV28 and TRBJ1-3; D remains ambiguous. CDR1 MDHEN and CDR2 SYDVKM come from the germline V gene. The CDR3 loop spans 14 amino acids. V gave up 5 bases and J gave up 0 bases, with 8 bases separating them. CDR3 sequence (DNA): TGTGCCAGCAGTAATGGGTTCTCTGGAAACACCATATATTTT. It encodes CASSNGFSGNTIYF.

Ten or more counts support this clonotype. The V gene is TRBV7-2, the J gene TRBJ2-5, with 13 nucleotides matching TRBD2. The trim removed 4 bases at V and 5 bases at J, leaving 4 bases unmatched. The CDR3 sequence is 15 residues long. The germline gives CDR1 SGHTA, CDR2 FQGNSA. CDR3 nucleotides: TGTGCCAGCAGCTACCGGACTAGCGGGAGTGAGACCCAGTACTTC. It translates to CASSYRTSGSETQYF.

This clonotype was observed many times. This sequence joins TRBV6-1 and TRBJ2-3; D gene unclear. V was trimmed by 6 bases and J by 6 bases, leaving 10 bases between them. The CDR3 runs to 12 residues. Germline CDR1 MNHNS, CDR2 SASEGT. CDR3 residues: CASSRGYDTQYF. In DNA form, the CDR3 reads TGTGCCAGCAGCCGTGGGTACGATACGCAGTATTTT.